The 21 T cell receptor beta chains presented below share a single source sample, sequenced in a study of beta chain features in type 1 diabetes. The investigators reverse transcribed all of the isolated RNA, so they sequenced expressed TCRB transcripts. Produced via immunoSEQ multiplex PCR; TCRdb's table is partial and in-frame only. This table holds hundreds of thousands of clones, approximately 9.9% found once. Sequencing used naive CD4+ T cells from blood. Every receptor here comes from a woman aged 25 to 45 in good health.

The chain is built from TRBV2 and TRBJ2-5; D not resolved. The CDR3 is made up of 11 amino acids. Between the trimmed V and J ends, which lost 8 bases and 5 bases, there was a span of 9 bases. Germline CDR1 is SNHLY and CDR2 is FYNNEI. The CDR3 spells CASYSAETQYF. The CDR3 DNA is TGTGCCAGCTACAGTGCGGAGACCCAGTACTTC.

The chain links TRBV18 to TRBJ2-2; D call uncertain. Germline assignment: CDR1 KGHSH and CDR2 LQKENI. V lost 0 bases to trimming and J lost 0 bases, with 14 bases between them. The CDR3 runs to 18 residues. CDR3 region: CASSPPRSGGANTGELFF. The CDR3 coding sequence is TGTGCCAGCTCACCACCAAGATCCGGCGGAGCGAACACCGGGGAGCTGTTTTTT.

This clone was seen more than once but under ten times. The gene calls are TRBV2 and TRBJ1-5, with D possibly TRBD1 on 5 matching bases. The V and J ends lost 3 bases and 3 bases respectively, with 9 bases between them. The CDR3 loop spans 14 amino acids. From germline, CDR1 is SNHLY and CDR2 FYNNEI. CDR3 DNA: TGTGCCAGCAGTGACAGGGATAACAATCAGCCCCAGCATTTT. It translates to CASSDRDNNQPQHF.

About this clone: The sample contains more than one DNA sequence encoding this CDR3. The chain carries TRBV4-3 and TRBJ2-5; perhaps TRBD2 as D (5 bases). V was clipped by 0 bases and J by 2 bases, with 7 bases between them. Germline-derived CDR1 and CDR2 are LGHNA and YSLEER. CDR3 length equals 14 residues. The CDR3 region is CASSQDRGQETQYF. DNA for the CDR3: TGCGCCAGCAGCCAAGATAGAGGGCAAGAGACCCAGTACTTC.

This chain connects TRBV9 to TRBJ2-7; tentatively, D is TRBD2 (6 bases). This CDR3 has 15 amino acids. V was cut by 0 bases and J by 2 bases, with 12 bases left in between. Germline loops: CDR1 SGDLS, CDR2 YYNGEE. The CDR3 loop is CASSVVSGPTYEQYF. CDR3 nucleotides: TGTGCCAGCAGCGTAGTGAGCGGGCCCACCTACGAGCAGTACTTC. Filled out from reference TRBV9 and TRBJ2-7, the complete variable domain reads DSGVTQTPKHLITATGQRVTLRCSPRSGDLSVYWYQQSLDQGLQFLIQYYNGEERAKGNILERFSAQQFPDLHSELNLSSLELGDSALYFCASSVVSGPTYEQYFGPGTRLTVT.

The CDR3 loop reads CASSIATGTGELFF. CDR3 coding DNA: TGTGCCAGTAGTATAGCGACAGGGACCGGGGAGCTGTTTTTT. The chain joins TRBV19 to TRBJ2-2; 7 bases are a match to TRBD1. Germline V gives CDR1 LNHDA, CDR2 SQIVND (reference sequence). The CDR3 is 14 amino acids. V lost 1 base and J lost 5; bases outside the gene matches: 1. Full variable domain (rest looked up from reference TRBV19 and TRBJ2-2): DGGITQSPKYLFRKEGQNVTLSCEQNLNHDAMYWYRQDPGQGLRLIYYSQIVNDFQKGDIAEGYSVSREKKESFPLTVTSAQKNPTAFYLCASSIATGTGELFFGEGSRLTVL.

This clone was detected only a few times. The CDR3 nucleotides read TGTGCCAGCTCACCACCTTCTGCGGTAGCCAAAAACATTCAGTACTTC. Its protein is CASSPPSAVAKNIQYF. The chain joins TRBV18 to TRBJ2-4; D remains unclear. V lost 0 bases to trimming and J lost 0 bases, with 9 bases between them. Germline CDR1 reads KGHSH; CDR2 reads LQKENI. The CDR3 length is 16 residues.

This clone has a handful of counts. The V gene is TRBV5-6, the J gene TRBJ2-5; 7 bases agree with TRBD1. The germline gives CDR1 SGHDT, CDR2 YYEEEE. Trimming took 4 bases from V and 5 from J; bases not matched to a gene: 14. CDR3 size: 16 residues. CDR3 amino acids: CASSLLDRAPGETQYF. In nucleotides, the CDR3 is TGTGCCAGCAGCCTCCTCGACAGGGCGCCTGGGGAGACCCAGTACTTC.

This clone was counted between two and nine times. The genes are TRBV30 and TRBJ2-7; D might be TRBD1 (6 bases). The CDR3 is 15 residues long. Trimming pared 2 bases from V and 0 bases from J, leaving 14 bases between. The V gene's germline CDR1 is GTSNPN and CDR2 SVGIG (reference sequence). The CDR3 DNA follows: TGTGCCTGGAGTTTTAGACAGGCCCTCTCCTACGAGCAGTACTTC. Protein product: CAWSFRQALSYEQYF.

This clone showed up just a few times. This chain connects TRBV9 to TRBJ2-5, with 12 bases identical to TRBD2. Germline CDR1 SGDLS, CDR2 YYNGEE. V lost 2 bases and J lost 4; bases outside the gene matches: 9. The CDR3 totals 17 residues. The CDR3: CASSVTSGRSIGETQYF. The CDR3 region has the DNA TGTGCCAGCAGCGTGACTAGCGGGAGATCAATTGGAGAGACCCAGTACTTC.

The chain joins TRBV6-5 to TRBJ2-1, with D possibly matching TRBD2 (5 bases). The V gene lost 6 bases and the J gene lost 7 bases, with 19 bases spanning the gap. Germline CDR1 reads MNHEY; CDR2 reads SVGAGI. The CDR3 totals 15 residues. The CDR3 loop reads CASSYGPGSGNEQFF. The CDR3 bases are TGTGCCAGCAGCTATGGACCGGGATCGGGGAATGAGCAGTTCTTC.

This clone was detected a few times. This chain links TRBV6-6 with TRBJ1-5, with D uncertain. Trimming pared 7 bases from V and 9 bases from J, leaving 10 bases between. Germline V CDR1 and CDR2: MNHNY, SVGAGI (reference sequence). This CDR3 comprises 11 residues. The CDR3 bases are TGTGCCAGCACCCAAGCCGGGCCCCAGCATTTT. Its protein is CASTQAGPQHF.

Only a few counts were recorded for this clone. The V call is TRBV5-6, the J call TRBJ2-2; D perhaps matches TRBD2 (7 bases). This CDR3 region has 15 residues. Germline V lookup: CDR1 SGHDT, CDR2 YYEEEE. Trimming cost V 0 bases and J 4 bases, with 10 bases left between them. CDR3 nucleotide sequence: TGTGCCAGCAGCTTGGGAGGGGGGGGCACCGGGGAGCTGTTTTTT. It codes for CASSLGGGGTGELFF.

This clone occurred a few times. This rearrangement joins TRBV11-2 to TRBJ2-3; 13 nucleotides agree with TRBD2. The CDR3 is 18 amino acids. V was clipped by 1 base and J by 4 bases; unmatched bases: 8. In germline, CDR1 is SGHAT, CDR2 FQNNGV. The CDR3 region is CASSLGILAGGLPDTQYF. Written as DNA, the CDR3 is TGTGCCAGCAGCTTAGGGATACTAGCGGGAGGGCTACCAGATACGCAGTATTTT.

This chain uses TRBV5-1 with TRBJ2-1; TRBD2 agrees at 9 bases. CDR3 size: 13 residues. Losses at the gene ends were 0 bases for V and 10 bases for J; bases not matched to a gene: 2. CDR1 SGHRS and CDR2 YFSETQ come from the germline V gene. The CDR3 protein is CASSLGLAEEQFF. The CDR3, as DNA: TGCGCCAGCAGCTTGGGACTAGCGGAGGAGCAGTTCTTC.

The genes are TRBV5-8 and TRBJ1-5; a weak D match, TRBD1 (5 bases). The length of the CDR3 is 15 residues. Germline V gene lookup returns CDR1 SGHTS and CDR2 YDEGEE. V gave up 4 bases and J gave up 0 bases, with 11 bases separating them. This chain's CDR3 is CASSPGHSSNQPQHF. DNA of the CDR3: TGTGCCAGCAGCCCCGGACATTCTAGCAATCAGCCCCAGCATTTT.

This chain uses TRBV15 with TRBJ1-3, with D unresolved. V lost 0 bases and J lost 3, with 6 bases in between. This CDR3 is 14 amino acids long. Per the germline V gene, CDR1 is LNHNV and CDR2 is YYDKDF (reference sequence). CDR3 residues: CATSRDPGGNTIYF. CDR3 DNA sequence: TGTGCCACCAGCAGAGATCCGGGTGGAAACACCATATATTTT.

V is TRBV19 and J is TRBJ1-5, with 8 bases aligning to TRBD1. CDR1 and CDR2 from the germline V gene are LNHDA and SQIVND (reference sequence). This CDR3 comprises 14 residues. In nucleotides, the CDR3 is TGTGCTAGTCGACAGGGGATCGGCAATCAGCCCCAGCATTTT. Protein sequence: CASRQGIGNQPQHF.

The rearrangement uses TRBV9 and TRBJ1-1; 9 positions agree with TRBD1. The CDR3 sequence is 15 residues long. After removal of 4 bases from V and 4 bases from J, the junction contained 8 bases not matched to a gene. The germline V gene encodes CDR1 SGDLS and CDR2 YYNGEE. The CDR3 DNA follows: TGTGCCAGCAGCACTACGCGACAGGGGGGCACTGAAGCTTTCTTT. It specifies CASSTTRQGGTEAFF. The whole variable domain, filled in from reference TRBV9 and TRBJ1-1, reads DSGVTQTPKHLITATGQRVTLRCSPRSGDLSVYWYQQSLDQGLQFLIQYYNGEERAKGNILERFSAQQFPDLHSELNLSSLELGDSALYFCASSTTRQGGTEAFFGQGTRLTVV.

The rearrangement links TRBV11-2 to TRBJ1-4, with D perhaps matching TRBD1 (5 bases). From germline, CDR1 is SGHAT and CDR2 FQNNGV. The CDR3 covers 14 residues. Trimming left V 5 bases short and J 6 bases short, with 13 bases between. CDR3 sequence: CASSRDFGHEKLFF. CDR3 nucleotides: TGTGCCAGCAGCCGGGACTTCGGGCATGAAAAACTGTTTTTT.

This clone was counted only a few times. The CDR3 region is CAWGRAGGEQYF. In DNA form, the CDR3 reads TGTGCCTGGGGACGGGCAGGGGGAGAGCAGTACTTC. The chain employs TRBV30 and TRBJ2-7, with 7 bases matching TRBD1. The ends lost 5 bases at V and 7 bases at J; junction bases unmatched: 8. The germline gives CDR1 GTSNPN, CDR2 SVGIG (reference sequence). This CDR3 has 12 residues.